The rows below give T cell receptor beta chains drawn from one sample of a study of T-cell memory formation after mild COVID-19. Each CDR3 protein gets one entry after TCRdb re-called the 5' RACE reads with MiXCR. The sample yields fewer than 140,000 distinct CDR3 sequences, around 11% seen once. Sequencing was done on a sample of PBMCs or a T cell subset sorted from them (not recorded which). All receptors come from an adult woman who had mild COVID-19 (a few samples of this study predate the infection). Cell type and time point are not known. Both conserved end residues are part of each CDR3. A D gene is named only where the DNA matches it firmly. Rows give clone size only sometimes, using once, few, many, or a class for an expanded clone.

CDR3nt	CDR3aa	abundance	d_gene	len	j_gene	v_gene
TGTGCCAGCAGCCTACGACGAACAGGGGTAGACACTGAAGCTTTCTTT	CASSLRRTGVDTEAFF	few	TRBD1	16	TRBJ1-1	TRBV7-9
TGTGCCAGCAGTCTTGGGGGACAGGGGGCTGGGGCCAACGTCCTGACTTTC	CASSLGGQGAGANVLTF	-	TRBD1	17	TRBJ2-6	TRBV28
TGTGCCAGCAGCCCGCATCGGTATCCTAGCACAGATACGCAGTATTTT	CASSPHRYPSTDTQYF	-	-	16	TRBJ2-3	TRBV3-1
TGTGCCAGCTCACCAAGGCAGGATGGCAATCAGCCCCAGCATTTT	CASSPRQDGNQPQHF	few	-	15	TRBJ1-5	TRBV18
TGTGCCACCAGGCACCCCGGAGACAGGGATTATGGCTACACCTTC	CATRHPGDRDYGYTF	few	TRBD1	15	TRBJ1-2	TRBV24-1
TGTGCCAGCAGTTACGGACAACTACGATTCTTC	CASSYGQLRFF	-	-	11	TRBJ2-1	TRBV6-6
TGTGCCAGCAGCCAGGGACGTTCGGACAGGGCCCCAGATACGCAGTATTTT	CASSQGRSDRAPDTQYF	many	TRBD1	17	TRBJ2-3	TRBV4-2
TGTGCCAGCAGTTACGACAGCATGAACACTGAAGCTTTCTTT	CASSYDSMNTEAFF	few	-	14	TRBJ1-1	TRBV6-2/TRBV6-3
TGCGCCAGCAGGGGATTTGATCCCCCCTACGAGCAGTACTTC	CASRGFDPPYEQYF	-	-	14	TRBJ2-7	TRBV5-1
TGTGCCAGCAGCCAGCCAAGACTAGCGGGTCACCACAATGAGCAGTTCTTC	CASSQPRLAGHHNEQFF	-	TRBD2	17	TRBJ2-1	TRBV3-1
TGCAGTGCTAGAGATTACAGCTCCTACGAGCAGTACTTC	CSARDYSSYEQYF	many	-	13	TRBJ2-7	TRBV20-1
TGTGCCACCAGTGATCTACAACCACCGGGACTAGAAGATACGCAGTATTTT	CATSDLQPPGLEDTQYF	few	TRBD2	17	TRBJ2-3	TRBV24-1
TGTGCCAGCAGCCATTGGGACGGAAAAAACATTCAGTACTTC	CASSHWDGKNIQYF	few	-	14	TRBJ2-4	TRBV7-9
TGTGCCAGCAGCTTAGATCGGGGGGGGACTGAAGCTTTCTTT	CASSLDRGGTEAFF	-	-	14	TRBJ1-1	TRBV11-2
TGCAGTGCTAGTCTGACAGCCATGAACACTGAAGCTTTCTTT	CSASLTAMNTEAFF	-	-	14	TRBJ1-1	TRBV20-1
TGTGCCAGCAGCGTAGCAAAAGGGTGGAATGAGCAGTTCTTC	CASSVAKGWNEQFF	few	-	14	TRBJ2-1	TRBV9
TGCAGCGCCTCGCCCGGACAGCGCACCGGGGAGCTGTTTTTT	CSASPGQRTGELFF	-	-	14	TRBJ2-2	TRBV29-1